The 16 T cell receptor beta chains below all came from one sample that was sequenced in a study of cytomegalovirus exposure and HLA in healthy donors. This PCR relied on a set of 60 Vbeta primers and 13 Jbeta primers. Repertoires were generated with immunoSEQ multiplex PCR, while TCRdb's copy carries only in-frame clones and drops some. Seen in this sample are tens of thousands of clones; the ten most common clones hold 0.58%. The sequencing sample was made of PBMCs. These TCRs come from a man in his fifties in good health and CMV-seronegative.

The chain is built from TRBV27 and TRBJ2-1; TRBD1 matches at 9 bases. The CDR3 has 15 amino acids. V was pared by 4 bases and J by 6 bases, with 7 bases of the junction left unmatched. CDR1 is MNHEY, CDR2 SMNVEV, per germline (reference sequence). CDR3 amino acids: CASSWGQGLGNEQFF. The CDR3 coding sequence is TGTGCCAGCAGTTGGGGACAGGGTTTAGGCAATGAGCAGTTCTTC.

The chain uses TRBV6-5 and TRBJ1-2, with 9 bases lining up with TRBD1. CDR1 is MNHEY, CDR2 SVGAGI, per germline. V lost 6 bases and J lost 4; bases outside the gene matches: 6. The CDR3 contains 14 residues. The CDR3 loop reads CASSLGQGLYGYTF. The CDR3, as DNA: TGTGCCAGCAGCCTGGGACAGGGACTCTATGGCTACACCTTC.

CDR3 sequence: CASSSPRAGGTDTQYF. In nucleotides, the CDR3 is TGTGCCAGCAGTTCTCCACGAGCGGGGGGCACAGATACGCAGTATTTT. The chain carries TRBV28 and TRBJ2-3, with TRBD2 identical over 8 bases. The CDR3 runs 16 residues. Looked up from germline, CDR1 is MDHEN and CDR2 is SYDVKM. V was pared by 4 bases and J by 1 base, with 7 bases of the junction left unmatched.

The chain recombines TRBV5-4 with TRBJ2-7, with a weak D call TRBD1 (7 bases). Germline assignment: CDR1 SGHNT and CDR2 YYREEE (reference sequence). The CDR3 spans 15 residues. The V gene lost 0 bases and the J gene lost 4 bases, with 14 bases spanning the gap. The CDR3 here is CASSLVAGGRYEQYF. The CDR3 DNA reads as TGTGCCAGCAGCTTGGTGGCAGGGGGGAGGTACGAGCAGTACTTC.

The chain employs TRBV27 and TRBJ1-5; D is possibly TRBD1 (6 bases). The germline V gene encodes CDR1 MNHEY and CDR2 SMNVEV (reference sequence). The CDR3 runs 13 residues. The germline V and J ends were trimmed by 4 bases and 2 bases, with 6 bases remaining between them. The DNA of the CDR3 is TGTGCCAGCAGTTGGACAGGCAATCAGCCCCAGCATTTT. Amino acids: CASSWTGNQPQHF.

The rearrangement links TRBV19 to TRBJ1-1; D not resolved. CDR1 and CDR2 (germline): LNHDA, SQIVND (reference sequence). Trimming removed 4 bases from V and 5 bases from J, with 14 bases in between. This CDR3 is built from 14 residues. For the CDR3, the DNA is TGTGCCAGTAGTACTCACTCACAGCTTACTGAAGCTTTCTTT. Translation: CASSTHSQLTEAFF.

The chain links TRBV5-1 to TRBJ2-7, with 8 bases identical to TRBD1. Germline CDR1 SGHRS, CDR2 YFSETQ. Trimming took 4 bases from V and 2 from J; bases not matched to a gene: 8. CDR3 size: 15 residues. This CDR3 is CASSEEDRGAYEQYF. The CDR3 bases are TGCGCCAGCAGCGAGGAAGACAGGGGAGCCTACGAGCAGTACTTC. Using reference TRBV5-1 and TRBJ2-7 for the parts outside the CDR3, the full variable domain is KAGVTQTPRYLIKTRGQQVTLSCSPISGHRSVSWYQQTPGQGLQFLFEYFSETQRNKGNFPGRFSGRQFSNSRSEMNVSTLELGDSALYLCASSEEDRGAYEQYFGPGTRLTVT.

As concerns this clone: Given the absence of the conserved phenylalanine or tryptophan at the CDR3 end, a read error is likely. The chain couples TRBV7-3 to TRBJ1-6; D remains unclear. From germline, CDR1 is SGHTA and CDR2 FQGTGA. The CDR3 totals 13 residues. Deletions cut 2 bases from V and 10 bases from J, with 9 bases between. The CDR3 is CASSLSSESPLHV. CDR3 sequence (DNA): TGTGCCAGCAGCTTATCCTCAGAATCACCCCTCCACGTT.

Here the CDR3 DNA reads TGCGCCAGCAGCCAAGTAGGGGGAGCGTACACAGATACGCAGTATTTT. This encodes CASSQVGGAYTDTQYF. The chain links TRBV4-1 to TRBJ2-3; D might be TRBD1 (6 bases). This CDR3 region has 16 residues. Germline loops: CDR1 MGHRA, CDR2 YSYEKL. V was pared by 1 base and J by 2 bases, with 13 bases between.

This rearrangement joins TRBV7-9 to TRBJ1-2; D gene uncertain. The CDR3 has 14 residues. V lost 6 bases to trimming and J lost 4 bases, with 15 bases between them. The germline CDR1 and CDR2 sequences are SEHNR and FQNEAQ (reference sequence). CDR3 coding DNA: TGTGCCAGCAGGGGGTCGGTGGGAGTCTATGGCTACACCTTC. Amino acid sequence: CASRGSVGVYGYTF.

V is TRBV28 and J is TRBJ2-7; TRBD1 matches 8 bases. From germline, CDR1 is MDHEN and CDR2 SYDVKM. The CDR3 has 12 residues. V lost 9 bases and J lost 2; bases outside the gene matches: 3. The CDR3 loop is CASWGQAYEQYF. The CDR3 DNA sequence: TGTGCCAGTTGGGGACAGGCCTACGAGCAGTACTTC.

The chain has TRBV7-9 and TRBJ2-5, with D possibly being TRBD1 (5 bases). Germline CDR1 reads SEHNR; CDR2 reads FQNEAQ (reference sequence). The length of the CDR3 is 14 residues. Trimming pared 1 base from V and 5 bases from J, leaving 11 bases between. CDR3 loop: CASSLGGVWETQYF. In DNA, the CDR3 is TGTGCCAGCAGCTTAGGGGGCGTTTGGGAGACCCAGTACTTC.

The chain is built from TRBV4-2 and TRBJ1-2, with a weak D call TRBD1 (6 bases). This CDR3 is 17 amino acids long. Germline CDR1 is LGHNA and CDR2 is YNFKEQ. V shed 0 bases and J shed 5 bases, with 19 bases lying between them. CDR3 DNA sequence: TGTGCCAGCAGCCAAGATTATCCCCGGCAGGGGCGGTATGGCTACACCTTC. Its translation is CASSQDYPRQGRYGYTF.

The rearrangement joins TRBV29-1 to TRBJ2-5; 10 nucleotides line up with TRBD2. V shed 4 bases and J 2 bases; nucleotides not matched to a gene: 10. The germline gives CDR1 SQVTM, CDR2 ANQGSEA. The CDR3 covers 16 residues. Here the CDR3 reads CSVGLLAGAPQETQYF. The CDR3 DNA follows: TGCAGCGTTGGTCTTCTAGCGGGGGCCCCACAAGAGACCCAGTACTTC.

The chain uses TRBV7-8 and TRBJ2-5, with 7 bases fitting TRBD1. The J call is in doubt because the DNA end fits TRBJ2-7 better. Germline CDR1 and CDR2: SGHVS and FQNEAQ. The CDR3 extends over 14 amino acids. This chain's CDR3 is CASSRDRVTYEQYF. DNA of the CDR3: TGTGCCAGCAGCCGGGACAGAGTGACCTACGAGCAGTACTTC.

This chain connects TRBV7-2 to TRBJ2-2, with D possibly TRBD1 on 6 matching bases. Trimming removed 5 bases at V and 5 bases at J, with 9 bases between. This CDR3 has 13 residues. From germline, CDR1 is SGHTA and CDR2 FQGNSA. This chain's CDR3 is CASSLQGTGELFF. DNA of the CDR3: TGTGCCAGCAGCCTACAGGGAACCGGGGAGCTGTTTTTT.